These T cell receptor delta chains were read from a single sample in a study of Vδ1+ human thymocytes. TCRdb made new clone calls on the multiplex PCR reads using CATT. The sample carries tens of thousands of delta-chain clones, 15% to 20% recorded once. Sequenced: Vdelta1+ gamma-delta thymocytes from the thymus. The receptors shown here come from a boy younger than two who had congenital heart surgery. Both conserved end residues are part of each CDR3. The D gene is left open where the match is weak. Expanded clones get a size class; other rows say once, few or many, or leave the size out.

clone size,V gene,D gene,J gene,CDR3 protein,CDR3 DNA
-,TRDV1,TRDD3,TRDJ1,CALGEQTPGLGDDKLIF,TGTGCTCTTGGGGAACAGACCCCTGGACTGGGGGATGATAAACTCATCTTT
few,TRDV1,-,TRDJ1,CALGEIPIRDWDVVDKLIF,TGTGCTCTTGGGGAAATTCCCATACGCGACTGGGATGTGGTCGATAAACTCATCTTT
-,TRAV29/DV5,-,TRDJ1,CAASDPPATAKGRKLIF,TGTGCAGCAAGCGATCCTCCGGCTACTGCTAAGGGACGTAAACTCATCTTT
few,TRDV1,TRDD3,TRDJ1,CALGNYGAGGLYTDKLIF,TGTGCTCTTGGGAACTATGGCGCTGGGGGACTTTACACCGATAAACTCATCTTT
-,TRDV1,TRDD3,TRDJ1,CALGELTFAPYQHVHGDMYTDKLIF,TGTGCTCTTGGGGAACTTACCTTCGCTCCGTACCAACATGTACACGGGGATATGTACACCGATAAACTCATCTTT
-,TRDV1,-,TRDJ1,CALGELEPPHRTGDKLIF,TGTGCTCTTGGGGAACTAGAACCACCCCATCGTACTGGGGATAAACTCATCTTT
-,TRAV29/DV5,-,TRDJ1,CSVLLCSRDSYPRIRAVHTDKLIF,-
-,TRDV1,TRDD3,TRDJ1,CALGEVAFRYWGIKVSDKLIF,TGTGCTCTTGGGGAAGTAGCCTTTAGGTACTGGGGGATTAAGGTCTCCGATAAACTCATCTTT
-,TRDV1,-,TRDJ1,CALGEPSAGGVNHRYTDKLIF,TGTGCTCTTGGGGAACCCTCCGCCGGGGGGGTCAACCACCGGTACACCGATAAACTCATCTTT
few,TRDV1,TRDD3,TRDJ1,CALGERAREGAGGYADDKLIF,TGTGCTCTTGGGGAACGCGCTAGAGAAGGGGCTGGGGGATACGCGGACGATAAACTCATCTTT
few,TRDV1,TRDD3,TRDJ1,CALGDAHPPTPGGPYTDKLIF,TGTGCTCTTGGGGATGCACACCCTCCTACGCCTGGGGGACCTTACACCGATAAACTCATCTTT
-,TRDV1,TRDD3,TRDJ1,CALGPNLGRGMELIF,TGTGCTCTTGGACCAAACCTCGGACGGGGGATGGAACTCATCTTT
-,TRDV1,TRDD3,TRDJ1,CALGGGEGIRHIDKLIF,TGTGCTCTTGGGGGAGGGGAGGGGATACGCCATATCGATAAACTCATCTTT
few,TRDV1,-,TRDJ1,CALGEPHRVPTDKLIF,TGTGCTCTTGGGGAACCTCACCGGGTCCCCACCGATAAACTCATCTTT
few,TRDV1,-,TRDJ1,CALGLPPSNPYTDKLIF,TGTGCTCTTGGGTTGCCCCCCTCCAACCCGTACACCGATAAACTCATCTTT
-,TRDV1,TRDD3,TRDJ1,CAVGVPLRGIRFPYTDKLIF,TGTGCTGTTGGGGTCCCTTTAAGGGGGATACGCTTTCCGTACACCGATAAACTCATCTTT
few,TRDV1,TRDD3,TRDJ1,CALGELGGLGDPTDKLIF,TGTGCTCTTGGGGAACTTGGGGGACTGGGGGATCCAACCGATAAACTCATCTTT
-,TRDV1,TRDD3,TRDJ1,CALGADLPLRLGEVDKLIF,TGTGCTCTTGGGGCGGACCTCCCCCTCAGGCTGGGGGAGGTCGATAAACTCATCTTT
few,TRDV1,-,TRDJ1,CALGVTTRYRGCYTDKLIF,TGTGCTCTTGGGGTGACAACTCGTTACAGGGGATGTTACACCGATAAACTCATCTTT
-,TRDV1,TRDD3,TRDJ1,CALGEPSTGGWGTDKLIF,TGTGCTCTTGGGGAGCCCAGTACTGGGGGATGGGGCACCGATAAACTCATCTTT
-,TRDV1,-,TRDJ1,CALGERGPTDKLIF,TGTGCTCTTGGGGAACGCGGGCCCACCGATAAACTCATCTTT
few,TRDV1,TRDD3,TRDJ1,CALGGRSFRGIRNTDKLIF,TGTGCTCTTGGGGGCCGTTCCTTTCGGGGGATACGGAACACCGATAAACTCATCTTT
-,TRDV1,TRDD3,TRDJ1,CALGEYYNTYSVLGGRDKLIF,TGTGCTCTTGGGGAATACTATAATACCTACTCAGTACTGGGGGGCCGCGATAAACTCATCTTT
-,TRDV1,-,TRDJ1,CALGGSFLRWRDTNADKLIF,TGTGCTCTTGGGGGCTCCTTCCTTAGATGGAGGGATACAAATGCCGATAAACTCATCTTT
few,TRDV1,-,TRDJ1,CALGGLISRRVYTDKLIF,TGTGCTCTTGGGGGACTAATATCGCGCAGAGTGTACACCGATAAACTCATCTTT
few,TRDV1,-,TRDJ1,CALGELSPFGTDKLIF,TGTGCTCTTGGGGAACTAAGCCCTTTCGGCACCGATAAACTCATCTTC
few,TRDV1,-,TRDJ1,CALGDRNMAFRHIPNDLYTDKLIF,TGTGCTCTTGGGGACCGAAACATGGCCTTCCGTCATATACCGAACGACCTGTACACCGATAAACTCATCTTT